This T cell receptor beta chain stems from a study of blood T cell repertoires in COVID-19. In the original workflow: Estimates of nucleated cell counts were drawn from the amplification of reference gene primers. Profiling relied on immunoSEQ multiplex PCR, and the TCRdb table lists in-frame clones only, not all of them. V and J calls plus clone size are reproduced from that table; the DNA served to infer D and trimming. The sample consists of 250,000 to 400,000 clones, 85% to 90% of them appearing once. In germline, CDR1 is DFQATT, CDR2 SNEGSKA (reference sequence). With V trimmed by 3 bases and J by 1 base, 10 bases remained unmatched. The length of the CDR3 is 17 residues.

This TCR derives from a woman younger than 45 with COVID-19, enrolled during active disease. The specimen sequenced was peripheral blood. The genes are TRBV20-1 and TRBJ2-1; 9 bases agree with TRBD2. The CDR3 protein is CSASSSGSGVSYNEQFF. The CDR3 region has the DNA TGCAGTGCTAGTAGTAGCGGGAGTGGGGTTTCCTACAATGAGCAGTTCTTC.